This T cell receptor (beta chain) stems from a study of cytomegalovirus exposure and HLA in healthy donors. Germline loops: CDR1 MGHRA, CDR2 YSYEKL. This CDR3 contains 17 residues. V gave up 1 base and J gave up 0 bases, with 10 bases separating them. Data came from immunoSEQ multiplex PCR; TCRdb stores just in-frame clones and leaves some out. In the table there are some 150,000 clones, roughly 90% of which are singletons. The sequence was obtained from a man aged 18 to 29 in good health and CMV-seropositive. The specimen sequenced was PBMCs. The genes are TRBV4-1 and TRBJ2-6; possibly TRBD1 for D (5 bases). In nucleotides, the CDR3 is TGCGCCAGCAGCCAAGTACAGGCGAGCTCTGGGGCCAACGTCCTGACTTTC. Residues: CASSQVQASSGANVLTF.